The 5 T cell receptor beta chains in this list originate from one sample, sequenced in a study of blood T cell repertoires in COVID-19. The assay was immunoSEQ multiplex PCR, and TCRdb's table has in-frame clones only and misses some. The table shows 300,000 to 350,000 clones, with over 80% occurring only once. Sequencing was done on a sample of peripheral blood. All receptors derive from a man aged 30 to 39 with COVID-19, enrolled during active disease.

CDR3 sequence: CSVVGRRGSNYGYTF. For the CDR3, the DNA is TGCAGCGTTGTGGGGAGGAGGGGATCTAACTATGGCTACACCTTC. This rearrangement joins TRBV29-1 to TRBJ1-2; D is possibly TRBD1 (5 bases). CDR3 size: 15 residues. Looked up from germline, CDR1 is SQVTM and CDR2 is ANQGSEA. Trimming left V 4 bases short and J 0 bases short, with 15 bases between.

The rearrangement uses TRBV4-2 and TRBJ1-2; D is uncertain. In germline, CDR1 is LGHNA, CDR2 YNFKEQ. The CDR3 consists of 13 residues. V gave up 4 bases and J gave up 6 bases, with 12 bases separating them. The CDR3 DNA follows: TGTGCCAGCAGCCCGAGGCAGGAGGATGGCTACACCTTC. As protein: CASSPRQEDGYTF.

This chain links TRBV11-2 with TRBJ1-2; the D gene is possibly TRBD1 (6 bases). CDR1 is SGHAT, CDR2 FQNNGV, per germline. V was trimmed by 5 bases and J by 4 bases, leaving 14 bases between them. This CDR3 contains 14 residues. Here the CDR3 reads CASSHLQGTYGYTF. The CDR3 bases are TGTGCCAGCAGCCACCTACAGGGTACCTATGGCTACACCTTC.

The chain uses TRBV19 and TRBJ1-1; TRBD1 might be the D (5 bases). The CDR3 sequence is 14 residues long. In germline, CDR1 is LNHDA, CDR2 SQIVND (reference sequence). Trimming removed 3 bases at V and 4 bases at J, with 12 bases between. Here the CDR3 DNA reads TGTGCCAGTAGTATTACAGGAGTTCCCACTGAAGCTTTCTTT. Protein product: CASSITGVPTEAFF.

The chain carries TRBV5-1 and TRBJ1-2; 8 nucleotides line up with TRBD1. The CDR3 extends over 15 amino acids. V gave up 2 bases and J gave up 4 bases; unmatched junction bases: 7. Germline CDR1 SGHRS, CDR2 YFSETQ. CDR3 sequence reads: CASSFAQGASYGYTF. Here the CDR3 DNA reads TGCGCCAGCAGCTTCGCCCAGGGGGCTAGCTATGGCTACACCTTC.